This T cell receptor (beta chain) was found in a study of regulatory T cells in long-lasting Graves disease. Study-wide background: Antithyroid drugs had been taken under 3 months by newly diagnosed Graves' patients.

This CDR3 contains 13 residues. The germline V gene has CDR1 SNHLY and CDR2 FYNNEI. V gave up 9 bases and J gave up 1 base, with 10 bases separating them. Time point given: newly diagnosed GD, antithyroid drugs for less than 3 months. Extracted PBMC RNA gave rise to the TCR library. Building the TCR beta libraries relied on iRepertoire HTBI primers, and CDR3 regions underwent Arm-PCR. Authors' data handling: Identification of gene segments yielded approximately 62 TRBV and 13 to 15 TRBJ across samples. TCRdb re-derived calls from the multiplex PCR reads in MiXCR, one entry per CDR3 protein. The V and J calls shown here were made by TCRdb, not taken from the authors' results. The profile shows around 500,000 distinct CDR3 sequences, around 16% of them singletons. Study results and caveats: Authors noted too few samples as a limitation.

Many counts were recorded for this clonotype. Antigen specificity is unknown. This sample also belongs to another study, concerning T cells in Graves' hyperthyroidism and ophthalmopathy. That work adds: Used for diagnoses were clinical symptoms, serum thyroxine and TRAb, thyroid ultrasound and orbital computed tomography.

The V call is TRBV2, the J call TRBJ1-5, with a possible D match to TRBD1 (6 bases). Sequencing used peripheral blood mononuclear cells (PBMCs), obtained at new diagnosis, from a patient treated with antithyroid drugs. The clonotype comes from a woman aged 35-60 years with Graves disease. The CDR3 loop is CASTRGSNQPQHF. Written as DNA, the CDR3 is TGTGCCAGTACGAGGGGGAGCAATCAGCCCCAGCATTTT.